Listed here are 2 T cell receptor beta chains from one sample, sequenced in a study of blood T cell repertoires in COVID-19. Profiled with immunoSEQ multiplex PCR; TCRdb holds only in-frame clones, not every one. The data hold about 130,000 clones, with about four fifths observed a single time. The sequencing sample was made of peripheral blood. These receptors originate from a woman of 80 years or more with acute or convalescent COVID-19.

This chain connects TRBV2 to TRBJ1-4; 9 positions agree with TRBD1. Trimming removed 5 bases from V and 7 bases from J; junction bases left unmatched: 11. Germline assignment: CDR1 SNHLY and CDR2 FYNNEI. The CDR3 consists of 16 residues. CDR3 loop: CASSTTYRDRAEKLFF. The CDR3 bases are TGTGCCAGCAGTACTACATACCGGGACAGGGCTGAAAAACTGTTTTTT.

The chain recombines TRBV27 with TRBJ1-2, with TRBD1 as a possible D gene (6 bases). The length of the CDR3 is 15 residues. From germline, CDR1 is MNHEY and CDR2 SMNVEV (reference sequence). Trimming shortened V by 2 bases and J by 0 bases, and 10 bases separated the two germline ends. The CDR3 spells CASSLGRGTNYGYTF. CDR3 nucleotide sequence: TGTGCCAGCAGTTTAGGCAGGGGCACTAACTATGGCTACACCTTC.